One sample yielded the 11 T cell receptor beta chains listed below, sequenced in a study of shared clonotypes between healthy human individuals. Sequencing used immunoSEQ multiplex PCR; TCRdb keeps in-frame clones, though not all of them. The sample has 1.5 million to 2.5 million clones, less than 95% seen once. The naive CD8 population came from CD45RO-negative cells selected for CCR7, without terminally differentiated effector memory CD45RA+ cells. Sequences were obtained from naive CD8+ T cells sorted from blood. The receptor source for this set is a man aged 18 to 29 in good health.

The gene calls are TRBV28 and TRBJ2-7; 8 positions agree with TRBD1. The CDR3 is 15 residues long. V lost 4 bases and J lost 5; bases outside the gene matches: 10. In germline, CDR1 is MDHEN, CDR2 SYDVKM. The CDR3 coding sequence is TGTGCCAGCAGTTCTATTGACAGGGGCAACCACGAGCAGTACTTC. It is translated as CASSSIDRGNHEQYF.

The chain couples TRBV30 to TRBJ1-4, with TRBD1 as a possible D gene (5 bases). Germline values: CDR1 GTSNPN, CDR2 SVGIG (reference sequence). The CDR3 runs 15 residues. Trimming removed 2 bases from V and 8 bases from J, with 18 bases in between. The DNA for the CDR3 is TGTGCCTGGAGTAACTGGAGGGACTTATTGGAAAAACTGTTTTTT. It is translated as CAWSNWRDLLEKLFF.

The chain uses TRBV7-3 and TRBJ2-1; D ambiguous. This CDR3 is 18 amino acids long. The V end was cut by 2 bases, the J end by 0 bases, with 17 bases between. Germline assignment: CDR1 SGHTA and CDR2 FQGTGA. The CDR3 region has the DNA TGTGCCAGCAGCTTACGTTCGCATGGGTTTGGCTCCTACAATGAGCAGTTCTTC. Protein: CASSLRSHGFGSYNEQFF. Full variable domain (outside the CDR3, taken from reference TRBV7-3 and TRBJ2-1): GAGVSQTPSNKVTEKGKYVELRCDPISGHTALYWYRQSLGQGPEFLIYFQGTGAADDSGLPNDRFFAVRPEGSVSTLKIQRTERGDSAVYLCASSLRSHGFGSYNEQFFGPGTRLTVL.

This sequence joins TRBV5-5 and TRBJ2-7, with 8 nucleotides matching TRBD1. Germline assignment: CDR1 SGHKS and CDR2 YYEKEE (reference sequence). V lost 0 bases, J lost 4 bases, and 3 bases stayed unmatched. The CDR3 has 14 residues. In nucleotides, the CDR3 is TGTGCCAGCAGCTTGGAGGACAGGGAATACGAGCAGTACTTC. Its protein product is CASSLEDREYEQYF. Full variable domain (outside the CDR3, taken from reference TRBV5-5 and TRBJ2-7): DAGVTQSPTHLIKTRGQQVTLRCSPISGHKSVSWYQQVLGQGPQFIFQYYEKEERGRGNFPDRFSARQFPNYSSELNVNALLLGDSALYLCASSLEDREYEQYFGPGTRLTVT.

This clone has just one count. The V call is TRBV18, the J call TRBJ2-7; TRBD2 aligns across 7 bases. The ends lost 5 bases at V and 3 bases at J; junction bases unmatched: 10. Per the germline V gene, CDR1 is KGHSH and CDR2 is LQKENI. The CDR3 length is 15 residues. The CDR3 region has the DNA TGTGCCAGCTCATCTCCACCTGCGGGGGACTACGAGCAGTACTTC. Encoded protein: CASSSPPAGDYEQYF.

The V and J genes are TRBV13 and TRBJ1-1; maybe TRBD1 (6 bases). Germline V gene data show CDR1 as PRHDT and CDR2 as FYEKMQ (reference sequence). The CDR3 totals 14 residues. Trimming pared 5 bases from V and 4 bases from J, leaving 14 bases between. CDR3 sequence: CASSLRQAFTEAFF. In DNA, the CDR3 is TGTGCCAGCAGCCTCAGACAGGCTTTCACTGAAGCTTTCTTT.

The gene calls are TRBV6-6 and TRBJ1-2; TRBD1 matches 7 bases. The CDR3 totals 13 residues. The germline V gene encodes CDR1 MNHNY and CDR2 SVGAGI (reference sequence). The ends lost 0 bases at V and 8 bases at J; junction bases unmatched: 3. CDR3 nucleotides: TGTGCCAGCAGTTACTCAGGGACAGAGGGCTACACCTTC. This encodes CASSYSGTEGYTF.

The CDR3 loop reads CASSFTEFNYGYTF. CDR3 nucleotides: TGTGCCAGCAGCTTCACAGAATTCAACTATGGCTACACCTTC. The genes are TRBV7-8 and TRBJ1-2, with D hard to call. V was cut by 3 bases and J by 2 bases, with 10 bases left in between. The CDR3 has 14 residues. Germline values: CDR1 SGHVS, CDR2 FQNEAQ.

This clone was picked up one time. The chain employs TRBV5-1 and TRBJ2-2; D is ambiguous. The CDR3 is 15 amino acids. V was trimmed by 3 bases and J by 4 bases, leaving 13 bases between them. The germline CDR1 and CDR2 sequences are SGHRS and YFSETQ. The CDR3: CASSSGPMGTGELFF. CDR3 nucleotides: TGCGCCAGCAGCTCTGGGCCCATGGGCACCGGGGAGCTGTTTTTT.

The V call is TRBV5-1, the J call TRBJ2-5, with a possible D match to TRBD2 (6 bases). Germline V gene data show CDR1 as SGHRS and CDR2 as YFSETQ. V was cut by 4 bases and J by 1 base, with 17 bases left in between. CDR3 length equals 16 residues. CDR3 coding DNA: TGCGCCAGCAGCCCCTGGGGTAGCGGCCCCCAAGAGACCCAGTACTTC. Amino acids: CASSPWGSGPQETQYF.

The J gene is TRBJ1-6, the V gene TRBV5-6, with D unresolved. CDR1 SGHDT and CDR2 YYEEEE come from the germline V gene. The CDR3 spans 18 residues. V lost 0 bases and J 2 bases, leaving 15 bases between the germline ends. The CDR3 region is CASSLGVSLSTYNSPLHF. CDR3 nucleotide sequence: TGTGCCAGCAGCTTGGGGGTCTCATTGAGTACCTATAATTCACCCCTCCACTTT. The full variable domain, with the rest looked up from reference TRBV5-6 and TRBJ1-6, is DAGVTQSPTHLIKTRGQQVTLRCSPKSGHDTVSWYQQALGQGPQFIFQYYEEEERQRGNFPDRFSGHQFPNYSSELNVNALLLGDSALYLCASSLGVSLSTYNSPLHFGNGTRLTVT.